This T cell receptor (beta chain) came from a study of T cell repertoires in cytomegalovirus infection. Study-level information: CMV infection and matching HLA type were both indicated by public TCR beta signatures.

Many counts were recorded for this clonotype. Its specificity is unknown. TCRdb fed the reads into MiXCR, producing one record per CDR3 protein. The data show under 90,000 distinct CDR3 sequences, with approximately 22% seen just once and 60% to 85% held by the top ten. Germline-derived CDR1 and CDR2 are SGHTA and FQGNSA. Trimming shortened V by 1 base and J by 0 bases, and 13 bases separated the two germline ends. This CDR3 has 17 amino acids. The sequence came from a human donor in good health (CMV status not recorded). Some clones in this sample may be carry-over from other donors' samples. The chain employs TRBV7-2 and TRBJ2-4; the D gene is possibly TRBD2 (6 bases). Sequencing used PBMCs, sequenced either directly or after in vitro stimulation (not recorded which). CDR3 coding DNA: TGTGCCAGCAGCTTAGAGGGTAGCGGACTAGCCAAAAACATTCAGTACTTC. It codes for CASSLEGSGLAKNIQYF.